Listed below are T cell receptor beta chains from one sample, sequenced in a study of blood T cells in healthy people across ages. TCRdb recomputed calls from the 5' RACE reads with MiXCR, one row per CDR3 protein. The table shows 920,000 or so distinct CDR3 sequences, with 35% to 50% occurring only once. The sequencing sample was made of blood. The receptors were gathered from a woman aged 55 to 70 in good health. The CDR3 runs from the conserved cysteine through the conserved F or W.

j_call | v_call | cdr3_aa
TRBJ1-2 | TRBV7-9 | CVSRPKGVLDGYTF
TRBJ2-7 | TRBV14 | CASSTYETTPYEQYF
TRBJ2-1 | TRBV29-1 | CSAGTGNEQFF
TRBJ2-7 | TRBV18 | CASSPPDSYEQYF
TRBJ1-2 | TRBV5-1 | CASSLVGLEDYGYTF
TRBJ2-7 | TRBV12-3/TRBV12-4 | CASSLAYGTYEQYF
TRBJ2-7 | TRBV5-1 | CASSFLSGDEQYF
TRBJ2-1 | TRBV10-3 | CAISVASGNYNEQFF
. | TRBV12-3/TRBV12-4 | CASRNTRQDPGETQYF
TRBJ1-2 | TRBV7-3 | CASSLDSERGVYGYTF
TRBJ2-7 | TRBV27 | CASSYSTATYEQYF
TRBJ2-1 | TRBV27 | CASRFGGLYNEQFF
TRBJ1-1 | TRBV4-1 | CASSQDLFGRGATTEAFF
TRBJ1-5 | TRBV10-3 | CAISDRRDNQPQHF
TRBJ2-1 | TRBV5-1 | CASSVGGGPTQFF
TRBJ2-3 | TRBV4-1 | CASSQEGTTDTQYF
TRBJ2-4 | TRBV7-8 | CASSLWENIQYF
TRBJ2-7 | TRBV12-3/TRBV12-4 | CASRSSGTYEQYF
TRBJ2-1 | TRBV27 | CASSLVGLADHNEQFF
TRBJ2-7 | TRBV6-2/TRBV6-3 | CASNSGGAYEQYF
TRBJ2-4 | TRBV19 | CASKERDSPTKNIQYF
TRBJ2-7 | TRBV5-1 | CASSLGPWDEQYF
TRBJ2-3 | TRBV11-2 | CASSLQQLAGVDTQYF
TRBJ2-7 | TRBV10-3 | CAISPDWAEQYF
TRBJ2-7 | TRBV7-9 | CASSSLAGADEQYF
TRBJ2-3 | TRBV3-1 | CASSHVVASTDTQYF
TRBJ2-7 | TRBV6-5 | CASSYGTSTEQYF
TRBJ2-7 | TRBV28 | CASSATNPYEQYF
TRBJ1-5 | TRBV25-1 | CASSEYVVNQPQHF
TRBJ2-4 | TRBV5-6 | CASSLFLGLAKNIQYF
TRBJ2-1 | TRBV28 | CASSPLQAGSYNEQFF
TRBJ2-7 | TRBV3-1 | CASSQVGEGSAYEQYF
TRBJ1-1 | TRBV5-1 | CASSLGGERTEAFF
TRBJ2-7 | TRBV2 | CASRYSEGRIYEQYF
TRBJ1-5 | TRBV29-1 | CSVELQGGQPQHF
TRBJ2-1 | TRBV9 | CASSVSNRGDEEQFF
TRBJ1-6 | TRBV7-8 | CASSRRPDNSPLHF
TRBJ2-1 | TRBV10-1 | CASRNIEGEQFF
TRBJ2-1 | TRBV10-3 | CAISEGTGGYEQFF
TRBJ2-1 | TRBV7-3 | CASSPVGTSGRHEQFF
TRBJ1-1 | TRBV6-2/TRBV6-3 | CASSGPRVGATEAFF
TRBJ2-3 | TRBV20-1 | CSAKGESTETQYF
TRBJ1-5 | TRBV21-1 | CASSNFAGGSSQPQHF
TRBJ2-7 | TRBV29-1 | CSVGGGNLYEQYF
TRBJ2-7 | TRBV2 | CASSARPYEQYF
TRBJ1-2 | TRBV14 | CASSQAGTGGYTF
TRBJ1-3 | TRBV12-3/TRBV12-4 | CASHFGSHPGNTIYF
TRBJ2-3 | TRBV7-9 | CASRETGLAAPSTDTQYF
TRBJ2-5 | TRBV4-3 | CASSQGTGKWTQYF
. | TRBV28 | CASSNLSGRVYEQYF
TRBJ2-7 | TRBV27 | CASSLSLGRTYEQYF
TRBJ2-1 | TRBV7-8 | CASSLTQAGASYNEQFF